The 17 T cell receptor beta chains below come from one sample, sequenced in a study of T cells in Graves' hyperthyroidism and ophthalmopathy. Researchers took RNA transcripts and amplified the TCR beta CDR3 regions from them. HTBI primers drove first-round RT-PCR of the TCR CDR3. TCRdb independently ran MiXCR on the multiplex PCR reads; one entry per CDR3 protein. The sample holds hundreds of thousands of distinct CDR3 sequences, 16% seen once. Sequenced sample: blood. These receptor sequences come from a woman in her twenties or thirties with Graves' hyperthyroidism.

The chain employs TRBV30 and TRBJ1-5; D unresolved. The germline V gene has CDR1 GTSNPN and CDR2 SVGIG (reference sequence). V dropped 4 bases and J dropped 6 bases, with 13 bases sitting between them. The CDR3 covers 13 residues. The CDR3 loop reads CAWNSDWSQPQHF. In DNA, the CDR3 is TGTGCCTGGAATTCGGATTGGAGTCAGCCCCAGCATTTT.

This clonotype was found many times. CDR3 nucleotide sequence: TGTGCCAGCAGCTTAGGGCGGGAGGTCGTCTACGAGCAGTACTTC. Its protein is CASSLGREVVYEQYF. V gene TRBV7-8 combines with J gene TRBJ2-7, with 8 nucleotides matching TRBD2. Germline CDR1 reads SGHVS; CDR2 reads FQNEAQ. The CDR3 runs 15 residues. Trimming removed 1 base from V and 3 bases from J; junction bases left unmatched: 5.

This chain connects TRBV13 to TRBJ1-2, with no clear D. Trimming left V 0 bases short and J 8 bases short, with 10 bases between. CDR1 PRHDT and CDR2 FYEKMQ come from the germline V gene (reference sequence). The CDR3 is made up of 13 amino acids. CDR3 sequence: CASSLGTQWGYTF. The CDR3 DNA sequence: TGTGCCAGCAGCTTAGGGACCCAGTGGGGCTACACCTTC.

This clonotype has ten or more counts. The chain combines TRBV6-4 with TRBJ1-1; 8 nucleotides agree with TRBD1. The germline V gene has CDR1 MRHNA and CDR2 SNTAGT. The CDR3 is 14 residues long. The V gene end was trimmed by 4 bases and the J gene end by 1 base; junction bases not matched to a gene: 2. The CDR3 reads CASSAGQGNTEAFF. The CDR3 DNA reads as TGTGCCAGCAGTGCCGGACAGGGGAACACTGAAGCTTTCTTT.

The rearrangement links TRBV20-1 to TRBJ2-1; D remains unclear. Trimming removed 6 bases at V and 7 bases at J, with 16 bases between. CDR3 size: 13 residues. Germline CDR1 is DFQATT and CDR2 is SNEGSKA (reference sequence). This chain's CDR3 is CSARSGLSNEQFF. The CDR3 DNA sequence: TGCAGTGCCCGTTCGGGCCTCAGTAATGAGCAGTTCTTC.

This clonotype was seen only once. The chain combines TRBV6-4 with TRBJ1-1; no reliable D call. Germline V gene sequence: CDR1 MRHNA, CDR2 SNTAGT. The ends were cut back, 0 bases at V and 11 bases at J, with 7 bases in the middle. The CDR3 runs to 11 residues. This CDR3 reads CASSDSLKAFF. CDR3 coding DNA: TGTGCCAGCAGTGACTCTCTGAAGGCTTTCTTT.

This clonotype was counted many times. The genes are TRBV28 and TRBJ1-1; tentative D call: TRBD1 (6 bases). The ends were cut back, 2 bases at V and 0 bases at J, with 13 bases in the middle. The length of the CDR3 is 16 residues. Germline V gene data show CDR1 as MDHEN and CDR2 as SYDVKM. The CDR3 loop is CASSLGQIYMNTEAFF. CDR3 sequence (DNA): TGTGCCAGCAGTTTAGGACAGATTTATATGAACACTGAAGCTTTCTTT. Full variable domain (missing parts from reference TRBV28 and TRBJ1-1): DVKVTQSSRYLVKRTGEKVFLECVQDMDHENMFWYRQDPGLGLRLIYFSYDVKMKEKGDIPEGYSVSREKKERFSLILESASTNQTSMYLCASSLGQIYMNTEAFFGQGTRLTVV.

As regards this clonotype: A clone one base away is much larger, so this may be a read error. The V call is TRBV6-2 or TRBV6-3, the J call TRBJ1-5, with D perhaps matching TRBD1 (5 bases). Germline V gene data show CDR1 as MNHEY and CDR2 as SVGEGT. The CDR3 consists of 15 residues. V lost 0 bases, J lost 5 bases, and 11 bases lay in between. CDR3 region: CASSYSRGAHQPQHF. CDR3 DNA sequence: TGTGCCAGCAGTTACTCACGAGGGGCGCATCAGCCCCAGCATTTT.

V and J are TRBV7-2 and TRBJ2-2; D may be TRBD2 (7 bases). V dropped 5 bases and J dropped 2 bases, with 27 bases sitting between them. From germline, CDR1 is SGHTA and CDR2 FQGNSA. CDR3 size: 20 residues. For the CDR3, the DNA is TGTGCCAGCAGCCCACTACGAGGGGGGAGGGTGTCCATAAACACCGGGGAGCTGTTTTTT. Its translation is CASSPLRGGRVSINTGELFF.

In regard to this clonotype: A much more abundant neighbour one base away suggests this may be a read error. The CDR3 carries no conserved terminal phenylalanine or tryptophan, so it likely arises from a read error. The chain is built from TRBV2 and TRBJ1-1; tentatively, D is TRBD1 (5 bases). Germline V gives CDR1 SNHLY, CDR2 FYNNEI. The CDR3 has 12 amino acids. V lost 6 bases and J 11 bases, leaving 16 bases between the germline ends. The CDR3 region is CASRGARYAAFL. As DNA, the CDR3 is TGTGCCAGCAGAGGGGCCCGTTACGCGGCTTTCCTT.

This clonotype has ten or more counts. This chain connects TRBV11-2 to TRBJ1-4; D not certain. The CDR3 runs to 15 residues. V lost 1 base and J lost 3, with 9 bases in between. The germline V gene encodes CDR1 SGHAT and CDR2 FQNNGV. Here the CDR3 DNA reads TGTGCCAGCAGCTTAGTAAACGCTGCTAATGAAAAACTGTTTTTT. This encodes CASSLVNAANEKLFF.

This clonotype was observed at least ten times. This chain joins TRBV6-1 and TRBJ1-5; D is perhaps TRBD1 (6 bases). V gave up 8 bases and J gave up 3 bases, with 14 bases separating them. The CDR3 runs to 14 residues. Germline V gives CDR1 MNHNS, CDR2 SASEGT. The CDR3 nucleotides are TGTGCCAGCGGGATCGGGGGCAACAATCAGCCCCAGCATTTT. Amino acid sequence: CASGIGGNNQPQHF.

The rearrangement uses TRBV11-2 and TRBJ2-1; no clear D. Germline lookup yields CDR1 SGHAT and CDR2 FQNNGV. V gave up 2 bases and J gave up 5 bases, with 16 bases separating them. This CDR3 region has 16 residues. DNA for the CDR3: TGTGCCAGCAGCTTAATTATTTTAGGTACCAACAATGAGCAGTTCTTC. Its translation is CASSLIILGTNNEQFF. The whole variable domain, remainder taken from reference TRBV11-2 and TRBJ2-1, is EAGVAQSPRYKIIEKRQSVAFWCNPISGHATLYWYQQILGQGPKLLIQFQNNGVVDDSQLPKDRFSAERLKGVDSTLKIQPAKLEDSAVYLCASSLIILGTNNEQFFGPGTRLTVL.

The chain recombines TRBV6-6 with TRBJ1-2; D uncertain. Trimming took off 2 bases at V and 11 bases at J, with 12 bases between the two ends. CDR3 size: 12 residues. Germline lookup yields CDR1 MNHNY and CDR2 SVGAGI (reference sequence). For the CDR3, the DNA is TGTGCCAGCAGTTACGGCGGGGTCCTATACACCTTC. This encodes CASSYGGVLYTF.

V gene TRBV12-3 or TRBV12-4 combines with J gene TRBJ2-7, with 8 nucleotides matching TRBD2. The CDR3 has 14 residues. Germline trimming cut 8 bases from V and 2 bases from J; bases unmatched to any gene: 8. CDR3 sequence: CASGPPGLAYEQYF. The CDR3 DNA reads TGTGCCAGCGGCCCTCCGGGACTAGCCTACGAGCAGTACTTC.

This clonotype was detected only a few times. The chain has TRBV29-1 and TRBJ2-1; D remains ambiguous. The CDR3 totals 13 residues. The germline V gene has CDR1 SQVTM and CDR2 ANQGSEA. Trimming removed 4 bases from V and 4 bases from J, with 11 bases in between. The CDR3 DNA is TGCAGCGTTGGGGCTCAAATTTACAATGAGCAGTTCTTC. Translated, it gives CSVGAQIYNEQFF.

This clonotype was detected many times. The rearrangement joins TRBV2 to TRBJ2-5; maybe TRBD2 (6 bases). The germline V gene encodes CDR1 SNHLY and CDR2 FYNNEI. Trimming left V 4 bases short and J 5 bases short, with 14 bases between. The CDR3 runs 14 residues. CDR3 loop: CASSVRREAETQYF. The CDR3 DNA reads TGTGCCAGCAGTGTTCGTAGGGAGGCGGAGACCCAGTACTTC. Filled out from reference TRBV2 and TRBJ2-5, the complete variable domain reads EPEVTQTPSHQVTQMGQEVILRCVPISNHLYFYWYRQILGQKVEFLVSFYNNEISEKSEIFDDQFSVERPDGSNFTLKIRSTKLEDSAMYFCASSVRREAETQYFGPGTRLLVL.